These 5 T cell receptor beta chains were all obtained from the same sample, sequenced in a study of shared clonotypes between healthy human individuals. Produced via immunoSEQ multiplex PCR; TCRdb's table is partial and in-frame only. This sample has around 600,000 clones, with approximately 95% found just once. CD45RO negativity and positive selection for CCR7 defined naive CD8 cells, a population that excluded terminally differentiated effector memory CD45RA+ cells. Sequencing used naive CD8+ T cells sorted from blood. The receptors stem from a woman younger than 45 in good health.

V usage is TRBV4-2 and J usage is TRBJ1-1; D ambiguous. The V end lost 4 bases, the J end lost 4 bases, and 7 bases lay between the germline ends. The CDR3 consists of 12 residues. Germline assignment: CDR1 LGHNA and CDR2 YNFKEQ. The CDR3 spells CASSRGSTEAFF. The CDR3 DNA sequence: TGTGCCAGCAGCCGAGGGAGCACTGAAGCTTTCTTT.

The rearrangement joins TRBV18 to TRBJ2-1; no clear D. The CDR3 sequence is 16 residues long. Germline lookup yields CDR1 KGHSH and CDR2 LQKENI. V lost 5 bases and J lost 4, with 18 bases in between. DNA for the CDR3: TGTGCCAGCTCAGAAAACGGTCCAGATTTATACAATGAGCAGTTCTTC. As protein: CASSENGPDLYNEQFF.

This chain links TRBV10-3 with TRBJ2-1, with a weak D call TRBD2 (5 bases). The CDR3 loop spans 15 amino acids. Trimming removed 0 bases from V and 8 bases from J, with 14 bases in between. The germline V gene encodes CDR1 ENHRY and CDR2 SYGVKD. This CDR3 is CAISESSADSDEQFF. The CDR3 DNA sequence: TGTGCCATCAGTGAGTCGAGCGCGGACTCAGATGAGCAGTTCTTC.

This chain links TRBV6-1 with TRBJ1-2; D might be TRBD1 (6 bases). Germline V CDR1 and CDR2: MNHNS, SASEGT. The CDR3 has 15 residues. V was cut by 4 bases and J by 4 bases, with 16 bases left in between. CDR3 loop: CASSASQGLGYGYTF. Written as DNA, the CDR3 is TGTGCCAGCAGTGCATCACAGGGCCTAGGCTATGGCTACACCTTC.

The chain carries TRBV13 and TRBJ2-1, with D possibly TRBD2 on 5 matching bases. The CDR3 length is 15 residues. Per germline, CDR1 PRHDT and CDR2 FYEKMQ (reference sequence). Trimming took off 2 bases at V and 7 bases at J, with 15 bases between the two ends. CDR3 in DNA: TGTGCCAGCAGCTTACTGGCCGCGGGTATAAATGAGCAGTTCTTC. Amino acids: CASSLLAAGINEQFF.